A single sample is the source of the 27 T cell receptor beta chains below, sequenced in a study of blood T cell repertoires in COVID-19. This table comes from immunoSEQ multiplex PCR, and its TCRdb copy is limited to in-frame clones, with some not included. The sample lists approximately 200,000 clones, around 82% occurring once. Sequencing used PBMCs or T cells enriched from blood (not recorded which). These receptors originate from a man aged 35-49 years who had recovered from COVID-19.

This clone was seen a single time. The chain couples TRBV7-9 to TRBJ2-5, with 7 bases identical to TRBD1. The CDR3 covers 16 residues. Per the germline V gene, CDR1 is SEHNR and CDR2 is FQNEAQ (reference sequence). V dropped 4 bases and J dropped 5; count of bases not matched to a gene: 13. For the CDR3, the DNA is TGTGCCAGCAGCTCAACCGGGACAGCTGGTAGGGAGACCCAGTACTTC. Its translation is CASSSTGTAGRETQYF.

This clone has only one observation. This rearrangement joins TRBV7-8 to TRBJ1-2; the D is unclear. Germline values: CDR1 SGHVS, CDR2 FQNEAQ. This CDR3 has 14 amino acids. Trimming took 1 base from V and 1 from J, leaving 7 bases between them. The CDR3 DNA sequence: TGTGCCAGCAGCTTAGTTACAGATAACTATGGCTACACCTTC. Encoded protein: CASSLVTDNYGYTF.

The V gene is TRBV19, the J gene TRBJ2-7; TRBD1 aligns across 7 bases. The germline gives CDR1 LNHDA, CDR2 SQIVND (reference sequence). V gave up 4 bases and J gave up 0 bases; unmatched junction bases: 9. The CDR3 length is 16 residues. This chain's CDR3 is CASSNSGTERSYEQYF. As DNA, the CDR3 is TGTGCCAGTAGTAACTCTGGGACAGAGCGCTCCTACGAGCAGTACTTC.

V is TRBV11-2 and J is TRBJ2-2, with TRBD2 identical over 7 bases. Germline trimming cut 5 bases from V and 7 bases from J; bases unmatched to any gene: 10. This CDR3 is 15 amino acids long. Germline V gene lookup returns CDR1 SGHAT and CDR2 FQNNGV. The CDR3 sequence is CASSPSGQVGGELFF. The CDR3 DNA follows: TGTGCCAGCAGCCCTAGCGGTCAGGTTGGCGGGGAGCTGTTTTTT. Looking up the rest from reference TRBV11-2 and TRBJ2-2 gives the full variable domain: EAGVAQSPRYKIIEKRQSVAFWCNPISGHATLYWYQQILGQGPKLLIQFQNNGVVDDSQLPKDRFSAERLKGVDSTLKIQPAKLEDSAVYLCASSPSGQVGGELFFGEGSRLTVL.

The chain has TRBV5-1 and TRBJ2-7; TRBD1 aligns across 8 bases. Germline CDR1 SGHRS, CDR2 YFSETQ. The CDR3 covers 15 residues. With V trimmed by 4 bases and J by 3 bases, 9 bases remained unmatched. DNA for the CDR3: TGCGCCAGCAGCGATCCGGGACAGGCTCTCTACGAGCAGTACTTC. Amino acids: CASSDPGQALYEQYF.

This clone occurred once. CDR3: CASSYSLDTDQPQHF. The CDR3 nucleotides read TGTGCCAGCAGTTATTCCCTCGACACCGATCAGCCCCAGCATTTT. The chain joins TRBV6-5 to TRBJ1-5; the D is unclear. Germline loops: CDR1 MNHEY, CDR2 SVGAGI. The CDR3 length is 15 residues. V shed 3 bases and J shed 5 bases, with 14 bases lying between them.

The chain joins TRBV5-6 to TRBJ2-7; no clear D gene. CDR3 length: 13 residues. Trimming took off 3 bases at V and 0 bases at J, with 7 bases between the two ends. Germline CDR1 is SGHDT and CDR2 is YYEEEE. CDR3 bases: TGTGCCAGCAGCTCCTTCTCCTCCTACGAGCAGTACGTC. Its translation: CASSSFSSYEQYV.

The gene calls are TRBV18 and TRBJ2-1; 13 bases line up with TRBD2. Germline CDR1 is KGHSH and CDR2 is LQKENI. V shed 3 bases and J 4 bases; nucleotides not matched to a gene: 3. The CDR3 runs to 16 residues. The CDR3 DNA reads TGTGCCAGCTCACCCGGACTAGCGGGAGCATACAATGAGCAGTTCTTC. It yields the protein CASSPGLAGAYNEQFF.

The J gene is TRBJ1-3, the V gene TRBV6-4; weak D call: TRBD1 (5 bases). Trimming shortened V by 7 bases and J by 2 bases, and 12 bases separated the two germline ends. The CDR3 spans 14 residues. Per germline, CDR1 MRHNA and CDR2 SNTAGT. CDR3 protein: CASNQGDPGNTIYF. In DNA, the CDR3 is TGTGCCAGCAACCAAGGGGATCCTGGAAACACCATATATTTT.

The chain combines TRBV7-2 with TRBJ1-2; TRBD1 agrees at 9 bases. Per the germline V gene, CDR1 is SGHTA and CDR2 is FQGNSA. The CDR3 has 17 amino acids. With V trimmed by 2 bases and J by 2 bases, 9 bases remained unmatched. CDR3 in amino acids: CASSLRGQGAMNYGYTF. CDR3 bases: TGTGCCAGCAGCTTAAGGGGACAGGGCGCAATGAACTATGGCTACACCTTC.

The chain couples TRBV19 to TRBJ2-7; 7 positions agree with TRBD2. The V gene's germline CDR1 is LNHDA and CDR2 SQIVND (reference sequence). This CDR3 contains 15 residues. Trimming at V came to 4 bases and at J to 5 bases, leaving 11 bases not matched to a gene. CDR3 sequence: CASSNVQGGSNEQYF. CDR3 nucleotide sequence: TGTGCCAGTAGTAACGTTCAGGGCGGGAGTAACGAGCAGTACTTC.

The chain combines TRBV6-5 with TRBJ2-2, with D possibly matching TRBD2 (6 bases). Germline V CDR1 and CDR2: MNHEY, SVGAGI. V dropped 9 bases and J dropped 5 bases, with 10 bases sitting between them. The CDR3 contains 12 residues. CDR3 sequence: CASSGTTGELFF. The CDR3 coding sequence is TGTGCCAGTTCTGGGACTACCGGGGAGCTGTTTTTT.

CDR3 in amino acids: CASSPGTGRSSYEQYV. The CDR3 DNA reads TGTGCCAGCAGTCCTGGGACAGGGAGGTCTTCCTACGAGCAGTACGTC. This chain joins TRBV27 and TRBJ2-7, with 9 bases aligning to TRBD1. The CDR3 runs 16 residues. The V gene's germline CDR1 is MNHEY and CDR2 SMNVEV (reference sequence). The trim removed 5 bases at V and 1 base at J, leaving 9 bases unmatched.

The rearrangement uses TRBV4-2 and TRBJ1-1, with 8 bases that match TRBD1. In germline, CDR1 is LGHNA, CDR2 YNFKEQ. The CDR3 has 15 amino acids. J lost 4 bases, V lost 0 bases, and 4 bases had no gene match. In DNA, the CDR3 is TGTGCCAGCAGCCAAGAGTCACAGGGGGGCACTGAAGCTTTCTTT. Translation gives CASSQESQGGTEAFF.

Written as DNA, the CDR3 is TGCGCCAGCAGCCCCGGCGGAATATACGAGCAGTACTTC. Its protein is CASSPGGIYEQYF. V gene TRBV5-1 combines with J gene TRBJ2-7; no definite D call. CDR1 is SGHRS, CDR2 YFSETQ, per germline. With 4 bases removed from V and 4 bases from J, the gap between germline ends came to 12 bases. The CDR3 covers 13 residues.

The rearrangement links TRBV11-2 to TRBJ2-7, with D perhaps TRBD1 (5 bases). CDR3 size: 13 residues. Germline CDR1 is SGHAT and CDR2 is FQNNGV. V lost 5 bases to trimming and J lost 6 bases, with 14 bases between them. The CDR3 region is CASSGRTSGEQYF. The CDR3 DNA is TGTGCCAGCAGCGGGCGGACATCCGGCGAGCAGTACTTC. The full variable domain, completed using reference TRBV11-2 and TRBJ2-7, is EAGVAQSPRYKIIEKRQSVAFWCNPISGHATLYWYQQILGQGPKLLIQFQNNGVVDDSQLPKDRFSAERLKGVDSTLKIQPAKLEDSAVYLCASSGRTSGEQYFGPGTRLTVT.

The CDR3 sequence is CASSQDGIYEQYF. The CDR3 region has the DNA TGTGCCAGCAGCCAAGACGGGATCTACGAGCAGTACTTC. The chain recombines TRBV14 with TRBJ2-7, with D possibly TRBD2 on 5 matching bases. V gave up 0 bases and J gave up 3 bases, with 6 bases separating them. Germline V gene lookup returns CDR1 SGHDN and CDR2 FVKESK. CDR3 length: 13 amino acids.

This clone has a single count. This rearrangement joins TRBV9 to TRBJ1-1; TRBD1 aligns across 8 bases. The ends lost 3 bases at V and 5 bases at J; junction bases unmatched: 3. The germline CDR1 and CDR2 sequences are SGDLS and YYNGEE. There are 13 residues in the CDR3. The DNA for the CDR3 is TGTGCCAGCAGCGCCAGGGGGCCAACTGAAGCTTTCTTT. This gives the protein CASSARGPTEAFF.

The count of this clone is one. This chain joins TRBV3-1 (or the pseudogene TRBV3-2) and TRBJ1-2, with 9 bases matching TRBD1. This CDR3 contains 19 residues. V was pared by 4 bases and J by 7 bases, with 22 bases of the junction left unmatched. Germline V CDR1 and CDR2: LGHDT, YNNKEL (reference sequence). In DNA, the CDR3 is TGTGCCAGCAGCCCGCCGCTCCGGGACAGGGTGTTAAGGGCGGGTGGCTACACCTTC. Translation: CASSPPLRDRVLRAGGYTF.

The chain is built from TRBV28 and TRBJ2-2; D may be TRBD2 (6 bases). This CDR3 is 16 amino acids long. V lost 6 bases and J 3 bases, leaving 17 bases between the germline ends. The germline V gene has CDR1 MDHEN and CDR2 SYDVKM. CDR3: CASSHPSLAYTGELFF. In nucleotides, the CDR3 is TGTGCCAGCAGCCACCCGTCCCTAGCGTACACCGGGGAGCTGTTTTTT.

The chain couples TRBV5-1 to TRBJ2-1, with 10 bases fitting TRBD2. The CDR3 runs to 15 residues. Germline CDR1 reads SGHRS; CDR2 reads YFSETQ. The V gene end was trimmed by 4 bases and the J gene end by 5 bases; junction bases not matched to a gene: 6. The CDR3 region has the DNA TGCGCCAGCAGCGGCGGGACTAGCGCCCACAATGAGCAGTTCTTC. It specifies CASSGGTSAHNEQFF.

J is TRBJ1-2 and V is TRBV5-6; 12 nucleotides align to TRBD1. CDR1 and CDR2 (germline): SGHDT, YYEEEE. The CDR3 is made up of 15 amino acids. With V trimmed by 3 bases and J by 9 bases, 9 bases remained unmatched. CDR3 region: CASSSPGQGAESYTF. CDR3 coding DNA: TGTGCCAGCAGCTCTCCGGGACAGGGGGCGGAAAGCTACACCTTC. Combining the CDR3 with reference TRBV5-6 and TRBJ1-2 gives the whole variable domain DAGVTQSPTHLIKTRGQQVTLRCSPKSGHDTVSWYQQALGQGPQFIFQYYEEEERQRGNFPDRFSGHQFPNYSSELNVNALLLGDSALYLCASSSPGQGAESYTFGSGTRLTVV.

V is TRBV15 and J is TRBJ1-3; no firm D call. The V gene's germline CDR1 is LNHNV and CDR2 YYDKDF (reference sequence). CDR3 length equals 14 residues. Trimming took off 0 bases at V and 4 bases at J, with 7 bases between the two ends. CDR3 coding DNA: TGTGCCACCAGCAGAGATACACGAGGAAACACCATATATTTT. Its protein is CATSRDTRGNTIYF.

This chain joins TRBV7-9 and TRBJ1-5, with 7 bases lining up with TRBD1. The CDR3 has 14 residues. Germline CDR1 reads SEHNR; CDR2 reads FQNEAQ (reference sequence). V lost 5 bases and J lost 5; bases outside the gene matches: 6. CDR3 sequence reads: CASSTGTEDQPQHF. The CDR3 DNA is TGTGCCAGCAGCACCGGGACAGAAGATCAGCCCCAGCATTTT.

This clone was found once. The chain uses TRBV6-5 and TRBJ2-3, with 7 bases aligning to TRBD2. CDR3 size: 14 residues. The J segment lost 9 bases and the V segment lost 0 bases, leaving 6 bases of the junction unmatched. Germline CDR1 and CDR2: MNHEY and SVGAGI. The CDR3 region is CASSYSVGGGTQYF. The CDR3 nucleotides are TGTGCCAGCAGTTACTCGGTGGGGGGAGGGACGCAGTATTTT.

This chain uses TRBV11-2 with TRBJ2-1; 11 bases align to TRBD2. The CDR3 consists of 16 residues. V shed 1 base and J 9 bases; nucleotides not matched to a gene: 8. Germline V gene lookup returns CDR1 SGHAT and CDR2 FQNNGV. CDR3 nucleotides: TGTGCCAGCAGCTTAGCCACTAGCGGGAGAGCGGGTGAGCAGTTCTTC. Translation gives CASSLATSGRAGEQFF.

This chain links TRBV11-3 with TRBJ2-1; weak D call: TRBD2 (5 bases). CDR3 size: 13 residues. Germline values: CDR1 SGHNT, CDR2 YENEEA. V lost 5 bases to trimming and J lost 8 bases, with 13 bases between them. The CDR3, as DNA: TGTGCCAGCAGCCCCGGATCGAGGGATGAGCAGTTCTTC. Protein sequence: CASSPGSRDEQFF. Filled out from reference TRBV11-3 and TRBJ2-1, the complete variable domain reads EAGVVQSPRYKIIEKKQPVAFWCNPISGHNTLYWYLQNLGQGPELLIRYENEEAVDDSQLPKDRFSAERLKGVDSTLKIQPAELGDSAVYLCASSPGSRDEQFFGPGTRLTVL.